Below, one T cell receptor (beta chain) is given with its context. As yet, its antigen is unknown. The V end was cut by 0 bases, the J end by 8 bases, with 11 bases between. The germline V gene encodes CDR1 LNHNV and CDR2 YYDKDF (reference sequence). The CDR3 sequence is 14 residues long. The data were obtained in a study of blood T cells in healthy people across ages. Regarding the study as a whole: In the absence of known donor CMV status, changes in expanded clonotypes were possibly confounded. With age, beta diversity per million T cells declined roughly linearly, significantly by 30 to 50.

For the second PCR, which ran for 7 to 11 cycles, a sample-barcoded 5' primer and a J-beta primer mix were used. TCRdb re-derived calls from the 5' RACE reads in MiXCR, one entry per CDR3 protein. The sample lists 750,000 or so distinct CDR3 sequences, about 25% occurring once. These records were also assigned to another study, of T cells of mothers and their children. That source adds: Sequencing got over 8.5 million TCR beta CDR3 reads from each mother and several million from each child.

The sample comprised blood. The sequence derives from a boy between 10 and 17 years old in good health. The chain joins TRBV15 to TRBJ2-1; possibly TRBD1 for D (6 bases). CDR3 nucleotide sequence: TGTGCCACCAGCAGAGATGTGGGGGCCGATGAGCAGTTCTTC. Protein product: CATSRDVGADEQFF.